What follows are 32 T cell receptor beta chains derived from one specimen sequenced in a study of cytomegalovirus exposure and HLA in healthy donors. With 60 Vbeta and 13 Jbeta primers, the PCR was carried out. Only in-frame clones appear in the TCRdb table, and some are missing; sequencing was by immunoSEQ multiplex PCR. This table has about 180,000 clones, roughly 77% appearing once. The source material was PBMCs. These receptors were obtained from a woman aged 25-40 years in good health and CMV-seropositive.

The chain has TRBV4-1 and TRBJ1-1; 10 positions agree with TRBD1. Germline V gene sequence: CDR1 MGHRA, CDR2 YSYEKL. The CDR3 consists of 18 residues. J was trimmed by 4 bases and V by 0 bases; bases with no gene match: 11. The CDR3 loop reads CASSQDRGGTGEGTEAFF. The CDR3 nucleotides are TGCGCCAGCAGCCAAGATAGGGGCGGGACAGGGGAGGGCACTGAAGCTTTCTTT.

Here the CDR3 reads CAWSRTSGGEQFF. DNA of the CDR3: TGTGCCTGGAGTAGGACTAGCGGGGGGGAGCAGTTCTTC. The rearrangement uses TRBV30 and TRBJ2-1; 14 nucleotides line up with TRBD2. The CDR3 has 13 residues. Trimming removed 2 bases from V and 10 bases from J; junction bases left unmatched: 1. Germline CDR1 GTSNPN, CDR2 SVGIG (reference sequence).

The chain combines TRBV7-2 with TRBJ1-2; 9 bases line up with TRBD1. Germline V gene data show CDR1 as SGHTA and CDR2 as FQGNSA. V trimming: 4 bases; J trimming: 10 bases; junction bases outside the gene matches: 10. The CDR3 has 14 amino acids. The CDR3 region is CASSSSLGTGIYTF. The CDR3 coding sequence is TGTGCCAGCAGCTCATCACTCGGGACAGGGATCTACACCTTC.

In regard to this clone: This sample also contains other DNA sequences that code for the same CDR3. This sequence joins TRBV19 and TRBJ2-3, with TRBD2 as a possible D gene (6 bases). Germline V CDR1 and CDR2: LNHDA, SQIVND (reference sequence). V dropped 3 bases and J dropped 1 base, with 8 bases sitting between them. CDR3 length: 14 amino acids. CDR3 in amino acids: CASSILAGTDTQYF. The CDR3 DNA reads TGTGCCAGTAGTATCTTAGCGGGCACAGATACGCAGTATTTT.

V and J are TRBV7-8 and TRBJ2-7, with a tentative D call TRBD2 (5 bases). Germline-derived CDR1 and CDR2 are SGHVS and FQNEAQ. V dropped 10 bases and J dropped 0 bases, with 16 bases sitting between them. CDR3 length: 14 amino acids. The DNA for the CDR3 is TGTGCCACCCGCGGGCCAAGGGACTCCTACGAGCAGTACTTC. It encodes CATRGPRDSYEQYF. Combining the CDR3 with reference TRBV7-8 and TRBJ2-7 gives the whole variable domain GAGVSQSPRYKVAKRGQDVALRCDPISGHVSLFWYQQALGQGPEFLTYFQNEAQLDKSGLPSDRFFAERPEGSVSTLKIQRTQQEDSAVYLCATRGPRDSYEQYFGPGTRLTVT.

This clone was observed a single time. This chain links TRBV15 with TRBJ1-3; no definite D call. The germline V gene encodes CDR1 LNHNV and CDR2 YYDKDF (reference sequence). The V end was cut by 0 bases, the J end by 0 bases, with 6 bases between. This CDR3 is built from 15 residues. The CDR3 DNA reads as TGTGCCACCAGCAGAGAGGCCACCTCTGGAAACACCATATATTTT. Amino acid sequence: CATSREATSGNTIYF. The full variable domain, rest sourced from reference TRBV15 and TRBJ1-3, is DAMVIQNPRYQVTQFGKPVTLSCSQTLNHNVMYWYQQKSSQAPKLLFHYYDKDFNNEADTPDNFQSRRPNTSFCFLDIRSPGLGDTAMYLCATSREATSGNTIYFGEGSWLTVV.

This clone was detected only once. The rearrangement joins TRBV7-2 to TRBJ2-5, with D possibly TRBD2 on 6 matching bases. The CDR3 is 14 amino acids. Germline-derived CDR1 and CDR2 are SGHTA and FQGNSA. V was pared by 5 bases and J by 5 bases, with 15 bases between. CDR3 nucleotide sequence: TGTGCCAGCAGCCCCGGCGGGAATCGGGAGACCCAGTACTTC. It encodes CASSPGGNRETQYF.

Only a few counts were recorded for this clone. The genes are TRBV7-9 and TRBJ2-1, with D tentatively TRBD2 (5 bases). Germline V gene lookup returns CDR1 SEHNR and CDR2 FQNEAQ (reference sequence). The CDR3 is 13 amino acids. Trimming removed 4 bases at V and 5 bases at J, with 9 bases between. The CDR3 nucleotides are TGTGCCAGCAGCTGGACTTGGAACAATGAGCAGTTCTTC. This sequence encodes CASSWTWNNEQFF.

The rearrangement links TRBV2 to TRBJ1-2; 8 nucleotides match TRBD1. CDR3 length: 12 amino acids. Unmatched junction bases numbered 9, after V lost 10 bases and J lost 8 bases. The germline CDR1 and CDR2 sequences are SNHLY and FYNNEI. CDR3 protein: CATSRTGFGYTF. CDR3 nucleotide sequence: TGTGCCACTTCCCGGACAGGGTTCGGCTACACCTTC.

The CDR3 DNA is TGTGCCAGCAGTGAAATGGGGCCCCTCTCTGATGAGCAGTTCTTC. Translating it yields CASSEMGPLSDEQFF. The rearrangement joins TRBV2 to TRBJ2-1; a weak D match, TRBD1 (5 bases). Trimming pared 2 bases from V and 8 bases from J, leaving 16 bases between. This CDR3 is 15 amino acids long. Germline lookup yields CDR1 SNHLY and CDR2 FYNNEI.

This chain connects TRBV27 to TRBJ1-2; unclear D gene. CDR3 length: 16 residues. Germline-derived CDR1 and CDR2 are MNHEY and SMNVEV (reference sequence). Trimming removed 3 bases from V and 7 bases from J, with 21 bases in between. Here the CDR3 DNA reads TGTGCCAGCAGTTTGCTTCGCCCCGGCGTCGGCGGTGGCTACACCTTC. Translated: CASSLLRPGVGGGYTF.

This chain connects TRBV6-1 to TRBJ1-5, with 8 bases lining up with TRBD1. The germline V gene encodes CDR1 MNHNS and CDR2 SASEGT. The CDR3 contains 14 residues. Unmatched junction bases numbered 10, after V lost 6 bases and J lost 9 bases. The CDR3 DNA sequence: TGTGCCAGCAGACCAGGGACAGGATTGGGGCCCCAGCATTTT. Translated: CASRPGTGLGPQHF.

The rearrangement joins TRBV7-2 to TRBJ2-2; D is unresolved. The V end lost 4 bases, the J end lost 3 bases, and 9 bases lay between the germline ends. The CDR3 is 14 residues long. The germline CDR1 and CDR2 sequences are SGHTA and FQGNSA. In DNA, the CDR3 is TGTGCCAGCAGCTCGAGAACTGACACCGGGGAGCTGTTTTTT. Residues: CASSSRTDTGELFF.

This clone occurred once. This rearrangement joins TRBV7-7 to TRBJ2-3; TRBD1 matches at 7 bases. The CDR3 runs to 15 residues. The V gene end was trimmed by 6 bases and the J gene end by 0 bases; junction bases not matched to a gene: 6. CDR1 SSHAT and CDR2 FNYEAQ come from the germline V gene (reference sequence). The CDR3 bases are TGTGCCAGCAGTCCCGGGACAGCCAGCACAGATACGCAGTATTTT. Protein: CASSPGTASTDTQYF.

The rearrangement uses TRBV7-9 and TRBJ2-1; possible D gene TRBD1, 7 bases. Per germline, CDR1 SEHNR and CDR2 FQNEAQ (reference sequence). V gave up 0 bases and J gave up 6 bases, with 9 bases separating them. The CDR3 runs to 14 residues. The CDR3 loop reads CASSLAQGGNEQFF. The CDR3 DNA is TGTGCCAGCAGCTTAGCGCAGGGGGGCAATGAGCAGTTCTTC.

V usage is TRBV27 and J usage is TRBJ2-5, with a possible D match to TRBD1 (5 bases). Per the germline V gene, CDR1 is MNHEY and CDR2 is SMNVEV (reference sequence). V was cut by 5 bases and J by 2 bases, with 9 bases left in between. The CDR3 loop spans 13 amino acids. The CDR3 sequence: CASSRTLQETQYF. Written as DNA, the CDR3 is TGTGCCAGCAGTCGGACATTACAAGAGACCCAGTACTTC.

The chain links TRBV28 to TRBJ2-1; D might be TRBD1 (7 bases). Germline V gives CDR1 MDHEN, CDR2 SYDVKM. The CDR3 is 13 residues long. Trimming took 7 bases from V and 7 from J, leaving 14 bases between them. The CDR3 here is CASTEGAWNEQFF. CDR3 in DNA: TGTGCCAGCACGGAGGGGGCGTGGAATGAGCAGTTCTTC.

This clone was found a few times. V usage is TRBV29-1 and J usage is TRBJ2-1; 12 nucleotides agree with TRBD1. Trimming cost V 1 base and J 10 bases; bases outside gene matches: 14. From germline, CDR1 is SQVTM and CDR2 ANQGSEA. The CDR3 has 17 amino acids. This chain's CDR3 is CSVEGDFRDRGQGEQFF. The DNA for the CDR3 is TGCAGCGTTGAAGGGGATTTCCGGGACAGGGGGCAAGGGGAGCAGTTCTTC.

V and J are TRBV28 and TRBJ1-1, with D possibly TRBD1 on 6 matching bases. This CDR3 region has 15 residues. V lost 4 bases and J 3 bases, leaving 15 bases between the germline ends. The germline CDR1 and CDR2 sequences are MDHEN and SYDVKM. CDR3: CASSYTGLMDTEAFF. The CDR3 DNA follows: TGTGCCAGCAGTTATACAGGGCTGATGGACACTGAAGCTTTCTTT.

This sequence joins TRBV7-9 and TRBJ2-5; no clear D gene. This CDR3 region has 13 residues. V lost 7 bases, J lost 4 bases, and 13 bases lay in between. Germline V gives CDR1 SEHNR, CDR2 FQNEAQ (reference sequence). DNA for the CDR3: TGTGCCAGCAACGAGCCCCCCATAGAGACCCAGTACTTC. Protein: CASNEPPIETQYF.

On this clone: A read error may produce the germline difference seen at one junction end. The gene calls are TRBV7-9 and TRBJ2-2; 8 bases are shared with TRBD2. This CDR3 has 16 residues. Germline V lookup: CDR1 SEHNR, CDR2 FQNEAQ (reference sequence). The CDR3 region has the DNA TGTTCCAGCAGCCGTCGGGGGGGAAGGGACACCGGGGAGCTGTTTTTT. Amino acids: CSSSRRGGRDTGELFF.

This CDR3 is CATADRGGQPQHF. CDR3 coding DNA: TGTGCCACCGCGGACAGGGGAGGTCAGCCCCAGCATTTT. The J gene is TRBJ1-5, the V gene TRBV7-2; TRBD1 matches 9 bases. Germline CDR1 is SGHTA and CDR2 is FQGNSA. V lost 10 bases and J lost 6; bases outside the gene matches: 7. The CDR3 is 13 residues long.

The chain joins TRBV27 to TRBJ1-6; D remains unclear. V shed 2 bases and J shed 7 bases, with 9 bases lying between them. The CDR3 consists of 14 residues. Germline-derived CDR1 and CDR2 are MNHEY and SMNVEV (reference sequence). The CDR3 DNA is TGTGCCAGCAGTTTACGGACTGGGAATTCACCCCTCCACTTT. Translating gives CASSLRTGNSPLHF.

The genes are TRBV20-1 and TRBJ1-2, with unresolved D. In germline, CDR1 is DFQATT, CDR2 SNEGSKA (reference sequence). This CDR3 has 11 residues. Trimming took 1 base from V and 6 from J, leaving 6 bases between them. The DNA of the CDR3 is TGCAGTGCTAGAGCCCCCGATGGCTACACCTTC. Encoded protein: CSARAPDGYTF.

V gene TRBV5-5 combines with J gene TRBJ2-2; D is unclear. Trimming cost V 4 bases and J 13 bases, with 17 bases left between them. The germline gives CDR1 SGHKS, CDR2 YYEKEE (reference sequence). This CDR3 comprises 13 residues. CDR3 loop: CASSTGPRRGLFF. The CDR3 region has the DNA TGTGCCAGCAGCACTGGGCCTCGCCGTGGGCTGTTTTTT.

The chain couples TRBV9 to TRBJ2-5, with TRBD1 identical over 10 bases. This CDR3 comprises 13 residues. The V segment lost 2 bases and the J segment 7 bases; nucleotides outside the gene matches: 2. Germline V gives CDR1 SGDLS, CDR2 YYNGEE. As DNA, the CDR3 is TGTGCCAGCAGCGTCGGACAGGGGGGGACCCAGTACTTC. Residues: CASSVGQGGTQYF.

The rearrangement links TRBV19 to TRBJ2-1; weak D call: TRBD1 (6 bases). Germline V CDR1 and CDR2: LNHDA, SQIVND (reference sequence). With 5 bases removed from V and 0 bases from J, the gap between germline ends came to 23 bases. This CDR3 has 19 residues. The CDR3 is CASSRSGAGASSSYNEQFF. The CDR3 DNA follows: TGTGCCAGTAGTCGGTCCGGGGCAGGGGCCTCCAGCTCCTACAATGAGCAGTTCTTC.

The chain carries TRBV19 and TRBJ1-1; D is perhaps TRBD1 (5 bases). The CDR3 covers 15 residues. The ends were cut back, 4 bases at V and 1 base at J, with 13 bases in the middle. Per the germline V gene, CDR1 is LNHDA and CDR2 is SQIVND (reference sequence). Here the CDR3 reads CASSRLRGQNTEAFF. CDR3 sequence (DNA): TGTGCCAGTAGTAGGTTGCGGGGCCAGAACACTGAAGCTTTCTTT.

This clone was found a few times. The V call is TRBV19, the J call TRBJ2-1; 10 bases line up with TRBD2. V dropped 3 bases and J dropped 8; count of bases not matched to a gene: 7. CDR1 is LNHDA, CDR2 SQIVND, per germline (reference sequence). The CDR3 has 15 residues. CDR3 amino acids: CASSIGSGGPYEQFF. CDR3 sequence (DNA): TGTGCCAGTAGTATCGGTAGCGGGGGGCCTTATGAGCAGTTCTTC.

This clone was counted only a few times. This rearrangement joins TRBV2 to TRBJ1-3; TRBD1 matches at 12 bases. Germline-derived CDR1 and CDR2 are SNHLY and FYNNEI. The trim removed 6 bases at V and 7 bases at J, leaving 7 bases unmatched. The CDR3 spans 15 residues. This chain's CDR3 is CASRTGTGGANTIYF. The CDR3 coding sequence is TGTGCCAGCAGGACCGGGACAGGGGGCGCGAACACCATATATTTT.

This clone was detected only once. The rearrangement links TRBV27 to TRBJ1-2; D may be TRBD1 (5 bases). Germline V gene lookup returns CDR1 MNHEY and CDR2 SMNVEV (reference sequence). CDR3 length: 14 amino acids. V was cut by 5 bases and J by 8 bases, with 18 bases left in between. DNA of the CDR3: TGTGCCAGCAGTGTACCCCAGGGCCTCTGGGGCTACACCTTC. Encoded protein: CASSVPQGLWGYTF.

This clone has a handful of counts. In DNA form, the CDR3 reads TGTGCCAGCAGTTCGTCCCGGGGGAGATGGGACTACACCTTC. Protein: CASSSSRGRWDYTF. The chain employs TRBV6-5 and TRBJ1-2; weak D call: TRBD1 (5 bases). This CDR3 spans 14 amino acids. Germline assignment: CDR1 MNHEY and CDR2 SVGAGI. V was trimmed by 4 bases and J by 10 bases, leaving 19 bases between them.